This T cell receptor (beta chain) is drawn from a study of patients and donors after allogeneic stem cell transplantation. TCRdb reprocessed the RT-PCR reads via MiXCR and lists one record per CDR3 protein. The sample holds approximately 99,000 distinct CDR3 sequences; around 35% are singletons and the top ten take around 26%. The CDR3 totals 14 residues. V lost 2 bases and J 2 bases, leaving 10 bases between the germline ends. Germline assignment: CDR1 SGHTA and CDR2 FQGNSA. The chain uses TRBV7-2 and TRBJ2-7; maybe TRBD2 (6 bases). This receptor was taken from a human donor who was either an allogeneic HSCT recipient or a stem cell or donor lymphocyte infusion donor (not recorded which). It is not recorded whose cells these are; they may come from a transplant donor. The sequencing sample was made of blood, either unsorted or a sorted T cell fraction (not recorded which). The CDR3, as DNA: TGTGCCAGCAGCTTACCCAGGAGGGCCTACGAGCAGTACTTC. This encodes CASSLPRRAYEQYF.